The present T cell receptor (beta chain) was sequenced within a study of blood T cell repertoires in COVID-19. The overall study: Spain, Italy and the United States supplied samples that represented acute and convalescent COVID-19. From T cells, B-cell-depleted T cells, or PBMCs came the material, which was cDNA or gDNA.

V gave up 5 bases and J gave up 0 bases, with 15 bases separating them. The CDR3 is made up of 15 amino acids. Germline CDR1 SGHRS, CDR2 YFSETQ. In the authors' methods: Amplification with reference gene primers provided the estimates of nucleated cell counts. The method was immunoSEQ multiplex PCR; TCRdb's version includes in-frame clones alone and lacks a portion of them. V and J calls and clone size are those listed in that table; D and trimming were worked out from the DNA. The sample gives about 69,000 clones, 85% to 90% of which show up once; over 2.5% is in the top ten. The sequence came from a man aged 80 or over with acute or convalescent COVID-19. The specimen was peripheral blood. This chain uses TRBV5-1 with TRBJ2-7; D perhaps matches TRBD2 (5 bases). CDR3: CASSQGGGSSYEQYF. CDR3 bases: TGCGCCAGCAGTCAAGGTGGAGGTTCCTCCTACGAGCAGTACTTC. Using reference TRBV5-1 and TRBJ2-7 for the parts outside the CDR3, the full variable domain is KAGVTQTPRYLIKTRGQQVTLSCSPISGHRSVSWYQQTPGQGLQFLFEYFSETQRNKGNFPGRFSGRQFSNSRSEMNVSTLELGDSALYLCASSQGGGSSYEQYFGPGTRLTVT.